These 17 T cell receptor beta chains were sequenced from one sample in a study of blood T cell repertoires in COVID-19. TCRdb keeps only in-frame clones here, not all; method: immunoSEQ multiplex PCR. The sample comprises some 77,000 clones, about 80% of which are singletons, and approximately 28% rests with the top ten. The sequenced sample was peripheral blood. The receptors come from a man between 65 and 85 years old with acute or convalescent COVID-19.

The V call is TRBV4-2, the J call TRBJ1-1, with D possibly TRBD1 on 6 matching bases. Trimming stripped 0 bases from V and 1 base from J, with 9 bases between. The germline CDR1 and CDR2 sequences are LGHNA and YNFKEQ. CDR3 length equals 15 residues. The CDR3 DNA is TGTGCCAGCAGCCAAGAAGGGACATCGAACACTGAAGCTTTCTTT. Its translation: CASSQEGTSNTEAFF.

The chain links TRBV6-5 to TRBJ2-5; 15 bases are shared with TRBD2. Germline V gives CDR1 MNHEY, CDR2 SVGAGI. The CDR3 is made up of 16 amino acids. The V segment lost 2 bases and the J segment 5 bases; nucleotides outside the gene matches: 3. The CDR3 sequence is CASSYGTSGRKETQYF. In nucleotides, the CDR3 is TGTGCCAGCAGTTACGGGACTAGCGGGAGGAAGGAGACCCAGTACTTC.

The chain is built from TRBV5-1 and TRBJ2-5; D not certain. The CDR3 spans 14 residues. The germline CDR1 and CDR2 sequences are SGHRS and YFSETQ. The V and J ends lost 2 bases and 7 bases respectively, with 15 bases between them. CDR3 nucleotides: TGCGCCAGCAGCTTCGATCTCACGCCCGGGACCCAGTACTTC. It encodes CASSFDLTPGTQYF.

The chain uses TRBV18 and TRBJ1-1; D remains ambiguous. This CDR3 is 13 amino acids long. Trimming pared 4 bases from V and 6 bases from J, leaving 12 bases between. The germline gives CDR1 KGHSH, CDR2 LQKENI. The CDR3, as DNA: TGTGCCAGCTCACAACAATTGGACTCTGAAGCTTTCTTT. Translation gives CASSQQLDSEAFF. Complete variable domain (other parts from reference TRBV18 and TRBJ1-1): NAGVMQNPRHLVRRRGQEARLRCSPMKGHSHVYWYRQLPEEGLKFMVYLQKENIIDESGMPKERFSAEFPKEGPSILRIQQVVRGDSAAYFCASSQQLDSEAFFGQGTRLTVV.

As regards this clone: The junction does not match germline at one end; this may be a read error. The CDR3, as DNA: TGTGCCAGCAGTTTATTCGGACAGGATCATTTC. It codes for CASSLFGQDHF. This chain links TRBV28 with TRBJ1-2; 7 bases match TRBD1. Germline CDR1 is MDHEN and CDR2 is SYDVKM. CDR3 length: 11 residues.

The sample holds one count of this clone. The chain recombines TRBV10-3 with TRBJ2-7; 8 bases agree with TRBD1. CDR3 size: 15 residues. The V gene's germline CDR1 is ENHRY and CDR2 SYGVKD. The trim removed 6 bases at V and 4 bases at J, leaving 11 bases unmatched. CDR3 bases: TGTGCCATCAGCGAGACAGGGGATACTTCGTACGAGCAGTACTTC. It encodes CAISETGDTSYEQYF.

The chain recombines TRBV2 with TRBJ2-3; 7 bases fit TRBD2. This CDR3 is 14 amino acids long. Germline V gene data show CDR1 as SNHLY and CDR2 as FYNNEI. Trimming removed 7 bases from V and 0 bases from J; junction bases left unmatched: 4. The DNA of the CDR3 is TGTGCCAGCATGCTAGCGGACAGCACAGATACGCAGTATTTT. Amino acids: CASMLADSTDTQYF.

This chain uses TRBV30 with TRBJ1-4; TRBD1 is a possible D gene (5 bases). This CDR3 is 11 amino acids long. CDR1 is GTSNPN and CDR2 is SVGIG in the germline V gene (reference sequence). Trimming cost V 8 bases and J 6 bases, with 10 bases left between them. CDR3 region: CAAGGYEKLFF. CDR3 in DNA: TGTGCCGCGGGGGGTTATGAAAAACTGTTTTTT.

This rearrangement joins TRBV12-3 or TRBV12-4 to TRBJ1-3; TRBD1 agrees at 7 bases. This CDR3 is built from 13 residues. V lost 7 bases and J lost 6; bases outside the gene matches: 6. CDR3: CASTWTGINTIYF. The CDR3 DNA sequence: TGTGCCAGCACCTGGACAGGCATAAACACCATATATTTT.

The chain uses TRBV2 and TRBJ2-2; D not certain. The CDR3 sequence is 13 residues long. Trimming shortened V by 8 bases and J by 0 bases, and 7 bases separated the two germline ends. Germline loops: CDR1 SNHLY, CDR2 FYNNEI. DNA for the CDR3: TGTGCCAGCGCAGGAACGAACACCGGGGAGCTGTTTTTT. The encoded protein is CASAGTNTGELFF.

The chain recombines TRBV5-1 with TRBJ2-7, with D tentatively TRBD1 (5 bases). The CDR3 is made up of 11 amino acids. Trimming cost V 2 bases and J 5 bases, with 5 bases left between them. CDR1 and CDR2 (germline): SGHRS, YFSETQ. CDR3 residues: CASSLQDEQYF. The CDR3 nucleotides read TGCGCCAGCAGCTTACAGGACGAGCAGTACTTC.

Remarks on this clone: Other DNA sequences in the sample encode the same CDR3. The chain combines TRBV6-1 with TRBJ1-1; D not certain. With 3 bases removed from V and 1 base from J, the gap between germline ends came to 6 bases. CDR1 is MNHNS, CDR2 SASEGT, per germline. The CDR3 totals 13 residues. This CDR3 reads CASSERENTEAFF. The CDR3 DNA reads as TGTGCCAGCAGTGAGAGGGAGAACACTGAAGCTTTCTTT.

V usage is TRBV6-5 and J usage is TRBJ2-3; possibly TRBD1 for D (5 bases). The length of the CDR3 is 13 residues. V lost 6 bases and J lost 6, with 13 bases in between. Germline CDR1 reads MNHEY; CDR2 reads SVGAGI. CDR3 DNA: TGTGCCAGCAGACGGACAATAGGGGATACGCAGTATTTT. Translation: CASRRTIGDTQYF.

This chain links TRBV7-3 with TRBJ2-3, with D perhaps matching TRBD2 (6 bases). This CDR3 has 13 residues. Germline V gives CDR1 SGHTA, CDR2 FQGTGA. Trimming cost V 2 bases and J 4 bases, with 7 bases left between them. The CDR3 DNA sequence: TGTGCCAGCAGCTTATCGGGAGCAGATACGCAGTATTTT. It translates to CASSLSGADTQYF.

This clone was counted once. J is TRBJ2-3 and V is TRBV14; no clear D gene. The CDR3 is 15 amino acids. From germline, CDR1 is SGHDN and CDR2 FVKESK. V was clipped by 4 bases and J by 1 base, with 12 bases between them. CDR3 protein: CASSPNTRGTDTQYF. CDR3 DNA: TGTGCCAGCAGCCCTAATACCCGGGGCACAGATACGCAGTATTTT.

This chain joins TRBV5-4 and TRBJ2-7; 9 nucleotides line up with TRBD2. The CDR3 has 15 amino acids. CDR1 and CDR2 (germline): SGHNT, YYREEE (reference sequence). The V segment lost 1 base and the J segment 4 bases; nucleotides outside the gene matches: 6. CDR3 nucleotides: TGTGCCAGCAGCTTGAGTAGCGGGAGCGAGTACGAGCAGTACTTC. It encodes CASSLSSGSEYEQYF.

The rearrangement uses TRBV19 and TRBJ1-2, with 7 nucleotides matching TRBD1. CDR1 is LNHDA and CDR2 is SQIVND in the germline V gene (reference sequence). The CDR3 runs 15 residues. J gave up 8 bases and V 7 bases, and 16 bases lay outside the gene matches. The chain's CDR3 is CASNNPGQPFGGYTF. The CDR3 DNA reads as TGTGCCAGTAACAACCCGGGACAGCCCTTCGGGGGCTACACCTTC.